These T cell receptor beta chains were read from a single sample in a study of cytomegalovirus exposure and HLA in healthy donors. Sequencing was performed with immunoSEQ multiplex PCR; in TCRdb, only in-frame clones are kept and a portion is missing. Among over 85,000 clones listed, approximately 83% were seen once. The sequencing sample was made of PBMCs. Source of these receptors: a man aged 35 to 55 in good health and CMV-seronegative. Each CDR3 is given with its conserved first and last residue. The order of the fields is V gene, J gene, clone size, CDR3 length, D gene, CDR3 DNA, CDR3 protein. A D gene is named only where the DNA matches it firmly. Some rows mark clone size as missing; the rest say once, few, many or name a class of expanded clone.

TRBV5-6	TRBJ1-1	NA	14	TRBD1	TGTGCCAGCAGCTTGGCGGGACAGGGCTCCGAAGCTTTCTTT	CASSLAGQGSEAFF
TRBV9	TRBJ1-6	NA	12	NA	TGTGCCAGCAGCGCCCTAAATTCACCCCTCCACTTT	CASSALNSPLHF
TRBV30	TRBJ2-2	NA	15	NA	TGTGCCTGGAGTATTCCGGGATTAAACACCGGGGAGCTGTTTTTT	CAWSIPGLNTGELFF
TRBV5-6	TRBJ1-6	NA	16	NA	TGTGCCAGCAGCTTAAGCGCGGGGACCTATAATTCACCCCTCCACTTT	CASSLSAGTYNSPLHF
TRBV9	TRBJ1-2	NA	18	TRBD1	TGTGCCAGCAGCGTAGAGGGGACAGGGTTCCTAGCTAACTATGGCTACACCTTC	CASSVEGTGFLANYGYTF
TRBV2	TRBJ1-2	NA	13	TRBD1	TGTGCCAGCAGGACAGGGGGAGTCTATGGCTACACCTTC	CASRTGGVYGYTF
TRBV30	TRBJ1-3	NA	16	NA	TGTGCCTGGAGTAGGGCTTGGGGGGACTCTGGAAACACCATATATTTT	CAWSRAWGDSGNTIYF
TRBV5-4	TRBJ1-2	NA	15	TRBD1	TGTGCCAGCAGCTTGGGCGGACAGGGGACAAATGGCTACACCTTC	CASSLGGQGTNGYTF
TRBV19	TRBJ1-2	NA	13	TRBD1	TGTTCAACCAGGAGGACAGGGGACTATGGCTACACCTTC	CSTRRTGDYGYTF
TRBV28	TRBJ2-7	NA	15	TRBD2	TGTGCCAGCAGCCCTAGCGGGGGGGCCCCCTACGAGCAGTACTTC	CASSPSGGAPYEQYF
TRBV5-1	TRBJ1-3	few	15	TRBD1	TGCGCCAGCAGCACAGGGACAGCGGGTGGAAACACCATATATTTT	CASSTGTAGGNTIYF
TRBV11-2	TRBJ1-1	NA	14	NA	TGTGCCAGCAGCTTATCTAGCATGAACACTGAAGCTTTCTTT	CASSLSSMNTEAFF
TRBV4-2	TRBJ1-1	NA	15	NA	TGTGCCAGCAGCCAAGATCAGGGGACGAACACTGAAGCTTTCTTT	CASSQDQGTNTEAFF
TRBV7-8	TRBJ2-5	NA	15	TRBD2	TGTGCCAGCAGTTGGACTAGCGGGGGGGAAGAGACCCAGTACTTC	CASSWTSGGEETQYF
TRBV6-6	TRBJ1-1	NA	14	NA	TGTGCCAGCAGTTACTCGGAGGGGAACACTGAAGCTTTCTTT	CASSYSEGNTEAFF
TRBV19	TRBJ2-7	NA	13	TRBD1	TGTGCCAGTAGCGACAGGGGCCGTGCCGAGCAGTACTTC	CASSDRGRAEQYF
TRBV28	TRBJ1-1	once	15	NA	TGTGCCAGCAGTTCCGGGGTTCCGTGGAACACTGAAGCTTTCTTT	CASSSGVPWNTEAFF
TRBV6-6	TRBJ1-6	NA	12	NA	TGTGCCAGCAGGTCAGGGAATTCACCCCTCCACTTT	CASRSGNSPLHF
TRBV5-4	TRBJ1-2	NA	15	TRBD1	TGTGCCAGCAGCTTGGGGGGACAGGGTAACTATGGCTACACCTTC	CASSLGGQGNYGYTF
TRBV6-1	TRBJ1-5	few	15	NA	TGTGCCATCCTGCGGGAACCAGGAAGCAATCAGCCCCAGCATTTT	CAILREPGSNQPQHF
TRBV11-2	TRBJ1-1	NA	15	TRBD1	TGTGCCAGCAGCTGGTCGGGACAGGGGAACACTGAAGCTTTCTTT	CASSWSGQGNTEAFF
TRBV6-1	TRBJ1-4	few	14	NA	TGTGCCAGCAGTGAATTGGACAGAAATGAAAAACTGTTTTTT	CASSELDRNEKLFF
TRBV5-6	TRBJ1-1	NA	13	NA	TGTGCCAGCAGACTTACAGGGAACACTGAAGCTTTCTTT	CASRLTGNTEAFF